The next 20 T cell receptor beta chains were all read from a single sample in a study of CD8 T cells in ankylosing spondylitis. Notes on the study in general: Typical of ankylosing spondylitis blood, it appeared, was a TCR beta motif of fewer than ten highly homologous variants.

Antigens for these TCRs are unknown. TCRdb redid the calling of the 5' RACE reads with MiXCR, one entry per CDR3 protein. The sample lists 650,000 to 800,000 distinct CDR3 sequences; about 20% were seen once. Sequenced input: blood, either unsorted or a sorted T cell fraction (not recorded which). The receptors here all came from a male donor with ankylosing spondylitis.

This chain connects TRBV9 to TRBJ2-5; D unresolved. V lost 4 bases and J lost 4, with 11 bases in between. The CDR3 has 13 residues. The V gene's germline CDR1 is SGDLS and CDR2 YYNGEE. The CDR3 loop is CASSIRQGETQYF. The CDR3 DNA reads as TGTGCCAGCAGCATACGACAAGGAGAGACCCAGTACTTC.

The table lists this clonotype with a few counts. This chain connects TRBV27 to TRBJ1-4; the D is unclear. The CDR3 has 16 residues. The germline CDR1 and CDR2 sequences are MNHEY and SMNVEV (reference sequence). V gave up 0 bases and J gave up 7 bases, with 15 bases separating them. As DNA, the CDR3 is TGTGCCAGCAGTTTATCGCGTCCCTCCGTCGGTGAAAAACTGTTTTTT. This encodes CASSLSRPSVGEKLFF.

The V and J genes are TRBV21-1 and TRBJ2-7; the DNA was not compared with TRBD1, the D call given in the table. TRBV21-1 is a recognized pseudogene. CDR3 size: 14 residues. The CDR3: CASTRGRCSYEQYF. The CDR3 bases are TGTGCCAGCACCAGGGGGAGATGCTCCTACGAGCAGTACTTC.

V usage is TRBV20-1 and J usage is TRBJ1-6; the match to TRBD1 covers 11 bases. From germline, CDR1 is DFQATT and CDR2 SNEGSKA (reference sequence). Trimming at V came to 2 bases and at J to 10 bases, leaving 4 bases not matched to a gene. The CDR3 contains 14 residues. CDR3 amino acids: CSARRGQGGSPLHF. The CDR3 nucleotides are TGCAGTGCTAGAAGGGGACAGGGGGGATCACCCCTCCACTTT.

The chain uses TRBV27 and TRBJ1-1; D ambiguous. CDR1 and CDR2 from the germline V gene are MNHEY and SMNVEV (reference sequence). This CDR3 spans 13 amino acids. Trimming pared 4 bases from V and 5 bases from J, leaving 11 bases between. CDR3 protein: CASSSRLSTEAFF. The CDR3, as DNA: TGTGCCAGCAGTTCGAGGCTGAGTACTGAAGCTTTCTTT.

The chain uses TRBV6-1 and TRBJ2-5; TRBD2 is a possible D gene (6 bases). Germline V gives CDR1 MNHNS, CDR2 SASEGT. The V and J ends lost 6 bases and 1 base respectively, with 15 bases between them. The CDR3 sequence is 15 residues long. The CDR3 sequence: CASSPNPGVQETQYF. The CDR3 DNA is TGTGCCAGCAGCCCCAATCCGGGGGTCCAAGAGACCCAGTACTTC.

This clonotype was seen more than once but under ten times. The chain recombines TRBV3-1 with TRBJ2-1; possibly TRBD2 for D (7 bases). Trimming took off 4 bases at V and 3 bases at J, with 13 bases between the two ends. The CDR3 extends over 15 amino acids. Germline CDR1 reads LGHDT; CDR2 reads YNNKEL (reference sequence). The CDR3 sequence is CASSPEGGGYNEQFF. DNA of the CDR3: TGTGCCAGCAGCCCCGAGGGGGGGGGCTACAATGAGCAGTTCTTC.

This sequence joins TRBV25-1 and TRBJ2-2; D call uncertain. CDR1 is MGHDK and CDR2 is SYGVNS in the germline V gene. This CDR3 is built from 16 residues. Trimming stripped 2 bases from V and 1 base from J, with 11 bases between. In DNA, the CDR3 is TGTGCCAGCAGTGAAGTTCGGTTAGGGAACACCGGGGAGCTGTTTTTT. Translating gives CASSEVRLGNTGELFF.

The J gene is TRBJ2-1, the V gene TRBV20-1; TRBD2 matches 8 bases. J gave up 5 bases and V 0 bases, and 3 bases lay outside the gene matches. Germline values: CDR1 DFQATT, CDR2 SNEGSKA (reference sequence). The CDR3 spans 14 residues. The CDR3 DNA is TGCAGTGCTAGAGACTGGACTAGCAACAATGAGCAGTTCTTC. Its protein is CSARDWTSNNEQFF.

This clonotype showed up just a few times. This chain links TRBV5-1 with TRBJ1-1, with 7 bases matching TRBD1. The V segment lost 0 bases and the J segment 5 bases; nucleotides outside the gene matches: 4. Germline V lookup: CDR1 SGHRS, CDR2 YFSETQ. The CDR3 has 14 amino acids. The CDR3 sequence: CASSLEGALTEAFF. CDR3 nucleotide sequence: TGCGCCAGCAGCTTGGAGGGGGCGCTTACTGAAGCTTTCTTT.

This clonotype turned up a few times. V and J are TRBV2 and TRBJ2-1, with a possible D match to TRBD1 (6 bases). Trimming left V 7 bases short and J 9 bases short, with 13 bases between. The CDR3 totals 12 residues. The V gene's germline CDR1 is SNHLY and CDR2 FYNNEI. CDR3 amino acids: CASTEDRSEQFF. The CDR3 region has the DNA TGTGCCAGCACCGAGGACAGATCTGAGCAGTTCTTC.

This clonotype has a count of ten or more. One junction end disagrees with the germline gene, perhaps due to a read error. V is TRBV5-5 and J is TRBJ2-5; D is possibly TRBD1 (5 bases). From germline, CDR1 is SGHKS and CDR2 YYEKEE (reference sequence). This CDR3 is built from 14 residues. Written as DNA, the CDR3 is TGCGCCAGCAGCTTGGGGCAGATCCAAGAGACCCAGTACTTC. Translating gives CASSLGQIQETQYF.

This clonotype was counted only a few times. At one of its ends the junction is not consistent with the germline gene, which may arise from a read error. The J gene is TRBJ1-3, the V gene TRBV10-3; D is uncertain. The CDR3 extends over 13 amino acids. The germline V gene has CDR1 ENHRY and CDR2 SYGVKD. The CDR3 DNA is TGTGCCATCATGGCGCCCGGTGGACACACCATATATTTT. Its translation is CAIMAPGGHTIYF.

This clonotype showed up just a few times. The V and J genes are TRBV2 and TRBJ2-1, with 15 bases identical to TRBD2. Per germline, CDR1 SNHLY and CDR2 FYNNEI. The CDR3 spans 18 residues. The V gene end was trimmed by 6 bases and the J gene end by 1 base; junction bases not matched to a gene: 7. CDR3 loop: CASRSGLAGGPSYNEQFF. In DNA form, the CDR3 reads TGTGCCAGCAGGTCCGGACTAGCGGGAGGGCCATCCTACAATGAGCAGTTCTTC.

This clonotype has more than one count but fewer than ten. The genes are TRBV20-1 and TRBJ2-1; TRBD2 might be the D (6 bases). V shed 5 bases and J shed 2 bases, with 13 bases lying between them. CDR1 and CDR2 from the germline V gene are DFQATT and SNEGSKA (reference sequence). The CDR3 is 14 amino acids. CDR3 in amino acids: CSALPGSAYNEQFF. The CDR3 bases are TGCAGTGCTTTACCCGGGAGCGCCTACAATGAGCAGTTCTTC.

This clonotype was counted only a few times. The chain has TRBV7-3 and TRBJ1-1; perhaps TRBD1 as D (6 bases). The length of the CDR3 is 13 residues. Trimming left V 5 bases short and J 6 bases short, with 13 bases between. The germline V gene encodes CDR1 SGHTA and CDR2 FQGTGA. The CDR3 DNA sequence: TGTGCCAGCAGCCCCGGGGAGGGGGCTGAAGCTTTCTTT. Translated: CASSPGEGAEAFF.

This clonotype was found many times. The gene calls are TRBV20-1 and TRBJ1-4, with unresolved D. The V gene's germline CDR1 is DFQATT and CDR2 SNEGSKA (reference sequence). The CDR3 has 12 amino acids. DNA for the CDR3: TGCAGCGCCCTGGGGTTAAATGAAAAACTGTTTTTT. This translates into CSALGLNEKLFF.

This clonotype came up a few times. The genes are TRBV6-1 and TRBJ2-7; 11 bases map to TRBD2. The germline gives CDR1 MNHNS, CDR2 SASEGT. CDR3 size: 14 residues. Losses at the gene ends were 6 bases for V and 2 bases for J; bases not matched to a gene: 3. This CDR3 reads CASSRGLAAYEQYF. CDR3 DNA: TGTGCCAGCAGCCGGGGACTAGCGGCCTACGAGCAGTACTTC.

This clonotype was seen more than once but under ten times. This chain links TRBV12-3 or TRBV12-4 with TRBJ1-4, with D unclear. V dropped 6 bases and J dropped 8 bases, with 13 bases sitting between them. The CDR3 extends over 13 amino acids. CDR3 sequence reads: CASSRDIREKLFF. CDR3 nucleotide sequence: TGTGCCAGCAGCCGTGATATACGGGAAAAACTGTTTTTT.

This clonotype has more than one count but fewer than ten. This chain joins TRBV20-1 and TRBJ1-4; no firm D call. The V end lost 4 bases, the J end lost 12 bases, and 24 bases lay between the germline ends. The CDR3 sequence is 15 residues long. Germline V CDR1 and CDR2: DFQATT, SNEGSKA (reference sequence). CDR3 coding DNA: TGCAGTGCTAAGGAGGACTGGAATTTTGGGCGAGAACTGTTTTTT. It encodes CSAKEDWNFGRELFF.